This TCR beta chain stems from a study of technical replicates of blood from a handful of donors. Some clones are missing from TCRdb's copy, which holds only in-frame ones; the method was immunoSEQ multiplex PCR. The sample yields under 80,000 clones, 91% seen once. Looked up from germline, CDR1 is SNHLY and CDR2 is FYNNEI. This CDR3 comprises 11 residues. The V and J ends lost 6 bases and 8 bases respectively, with 10 bases between them. The V and J genes are TRBV2 and TRBJ1-1, with D unclear. The specimen was T cells isolated from PBMCs. This sequence was found in a human donor in good health. Some clones in this sample may be carry-over from other donors' samples. The CDR3 here is CASRTRLEAFF. The CDR3 nucleotides read TGTGCCAGCAGGACAAGACTAGAAGCTTTCTTT.